This T cell receptor beta chain was identified in a study of regulatory T cells in long-lasting Graves disease. General study findings and limits: Accuracy might have suffered from few samples.

V lost 6 bases, J lost 1 base, and 16 bases lay in between. The germline V gene has CDR1 MDHEN and CDR2 SYDVKM. The CDR3 is made up of 15 amino acids. The time point is: persistent/refractory GD, antithyroid drugs over 5 years with positive TRAb. PBMC RNA served as the TCR library source. In its sample, this clonotype was seen many times. What it binds is unknown. Construction of TCR beta libraries relied on iRepertoire HTBI primers and on Arm-PCR targeting CDR3 regions. Using its own MiXCR run on the multiplex PCR reads, TCRdb lists one record per CDR3 protein. The table includes under 450,000 distinct CDR3 sequences, approximately 23% detected once.

The TCR originated in a woman aged 40 to 55 with Graves disease. The genes are TRBV28 and TRBJ2-7, with D perhaps matching TRBD2 (6 bases). Material: peripheral blood mononuclear cells (PBMCs), obtained when the disease was refractory, from a patient treated with antithyroid drugs. CDR3 protein: CASSLGDSTSYEQYF. DNA for the CDR3: TGTGCCAGCAGCCTCGGGGACTCGACTTCCTACGAGCAGTACTTC.